This T cell receptor beta chain was recorded in a study of T cell responses to AZD1222 COVID-19 vaccine. Study at large: Second-dose groups at about 4 or about 12 weeks were pooled.

Sequenced by immunoSEQ multiplex PCR; TCRdb stores in-frame clones only, minus some. Of around 130,000 clones listed, 75% to 90% are singletons. With V trimmed by 6 bases and J by 1 base, 4 bases remained unmatched. This CDR3 region has 14 residues. Germline CDR1 reads LGHDT; CDR2 reads YNNKEL (reference sequence). The V call is TRBV3-1 (or the pseudogene TRBV3-2), the J call TRBJ2-3; TRBD2 matches at 7 bases. Specimen: peripheral blood, collected on day 0 of AZD1222 vaccination. This clonotype was obtained from an adult in good health. The CDR3 spells CASRRGGGTDTQYF. The CDR3 DNA follows: TGTGCCAGCAGGAGGGGAGGGGGCACAGATACGCAGTATTTT.